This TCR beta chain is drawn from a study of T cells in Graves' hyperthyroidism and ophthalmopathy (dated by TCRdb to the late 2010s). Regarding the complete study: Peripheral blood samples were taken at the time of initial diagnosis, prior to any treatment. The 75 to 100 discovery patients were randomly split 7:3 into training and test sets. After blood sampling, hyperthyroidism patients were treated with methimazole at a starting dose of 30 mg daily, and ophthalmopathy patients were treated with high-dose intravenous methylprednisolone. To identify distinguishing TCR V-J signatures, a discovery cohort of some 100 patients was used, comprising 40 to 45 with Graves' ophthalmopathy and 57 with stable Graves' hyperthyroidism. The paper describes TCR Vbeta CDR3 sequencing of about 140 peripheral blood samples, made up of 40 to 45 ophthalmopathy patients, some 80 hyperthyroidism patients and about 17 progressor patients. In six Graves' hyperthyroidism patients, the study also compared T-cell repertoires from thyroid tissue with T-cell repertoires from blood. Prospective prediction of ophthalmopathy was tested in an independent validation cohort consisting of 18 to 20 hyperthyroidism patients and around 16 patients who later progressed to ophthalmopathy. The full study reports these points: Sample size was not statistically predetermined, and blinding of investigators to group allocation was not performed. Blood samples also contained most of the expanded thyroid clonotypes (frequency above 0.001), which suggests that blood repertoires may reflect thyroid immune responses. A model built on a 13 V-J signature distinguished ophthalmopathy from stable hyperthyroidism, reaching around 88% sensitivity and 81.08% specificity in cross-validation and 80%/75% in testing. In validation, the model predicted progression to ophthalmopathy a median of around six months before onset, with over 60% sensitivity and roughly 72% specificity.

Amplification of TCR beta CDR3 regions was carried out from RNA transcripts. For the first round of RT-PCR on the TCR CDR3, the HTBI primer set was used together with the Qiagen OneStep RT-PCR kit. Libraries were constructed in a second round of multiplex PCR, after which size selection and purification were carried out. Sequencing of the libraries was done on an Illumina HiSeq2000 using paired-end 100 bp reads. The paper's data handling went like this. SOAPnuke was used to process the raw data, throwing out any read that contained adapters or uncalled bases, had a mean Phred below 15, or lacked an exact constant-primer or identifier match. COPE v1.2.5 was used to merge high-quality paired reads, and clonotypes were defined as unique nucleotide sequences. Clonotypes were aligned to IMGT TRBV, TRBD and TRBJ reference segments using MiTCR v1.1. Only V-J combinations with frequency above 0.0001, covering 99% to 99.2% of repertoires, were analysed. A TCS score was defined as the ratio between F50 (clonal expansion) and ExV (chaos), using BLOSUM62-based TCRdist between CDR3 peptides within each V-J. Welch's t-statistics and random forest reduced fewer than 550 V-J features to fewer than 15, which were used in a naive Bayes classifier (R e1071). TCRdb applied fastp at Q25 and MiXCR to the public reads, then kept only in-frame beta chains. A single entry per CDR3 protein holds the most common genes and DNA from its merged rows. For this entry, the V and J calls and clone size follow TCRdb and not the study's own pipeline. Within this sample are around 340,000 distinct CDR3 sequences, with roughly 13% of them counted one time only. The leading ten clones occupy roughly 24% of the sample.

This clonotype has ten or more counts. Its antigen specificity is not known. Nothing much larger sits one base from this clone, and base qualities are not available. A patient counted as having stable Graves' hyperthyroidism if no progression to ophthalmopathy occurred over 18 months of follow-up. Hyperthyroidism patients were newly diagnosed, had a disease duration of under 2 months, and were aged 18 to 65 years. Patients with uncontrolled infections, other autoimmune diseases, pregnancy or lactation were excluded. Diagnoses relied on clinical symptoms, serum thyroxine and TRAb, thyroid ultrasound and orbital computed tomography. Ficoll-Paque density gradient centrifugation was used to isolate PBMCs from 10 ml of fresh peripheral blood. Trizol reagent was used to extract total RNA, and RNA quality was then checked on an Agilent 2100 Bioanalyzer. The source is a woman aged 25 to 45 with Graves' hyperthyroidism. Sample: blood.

The encoded CDR3 is CASNLGGANTGELFF. The base sequence is TGTGCCAGCAATCTTGGTGGGGCGAACACCGGGGAGCTGTTTTTT. The chain uses TRBV12-3 or TRBV12-4 and TRBJ2-2; the D segment cannot be called with confidence. V sheds 7 bases and J sheds 0 bases, leaving 12 bases between their ends. The CDR3 has 15 amino acids, counting the end cysteine and phenylalanine. The only DNA kept is the CDR3, 45 bases in frame from the first base.